This record looks at one T cell receptor (beta chain) sequence and its context. Its antigen is currently not known. Base qualities are not recorded, but no much larger clone differs from it by a single base. Separate from the roughly 650-subject first cohort, the validation cohort of 95 to 150 subjects was the group to which the donors belonged. The CDR3 contains 15 residues, cysteine and phenylalanine counted. CDR3 DNA only is kept here, 45 bases in frame from base 1. CDR1 and CDR2, per the germline V gene, are KGHSH and LQKENI. V is cut back by 1 base and J by 7 bases, with 8 bases in the junction unmatched. The sample belongs to a study of cytomegalovirus exposure and HLA in healthy donors (dated by TCRdb to about 2017). Regarding the research as a whole: According to a later analysis, one platform produced both the roughly 130 validation repertoires and the 670 or so repertoires of the first cohort. The study combined high-throughput TCR immunosequencing, statistical association of individual TCRs with disease status, and machine learning to predict cytomegalovirus infection status. A separate validation cohort of over 95 different subjects was used in addition to the roughly 620-subject first cohort. The study aimed to test whether cataloging public T cell receptors could reveal signatures of past pathogen exposure. Study-wide findings and limitations: Subsequent analysis determined that TCRs grouped into clusters in the first cohort also showed a tendency toward co-occurrence across the roughly 120 validation repertoires, and about 93% of cluster scores exceeded 0. A few of the identified cytomegalovirus-associated TCR beta chains were confirmed in vitro to be specific for cytomegalovirus antigens. The authors suggested that the approach could potentially be generalized to other disease states and immunological phenotypes. The classifier was reported to diagnose cytomegalovirus status with high specificity and sensitivity in both the original and validation cohorts. The study gave a list of some 150 TCR beta chains associated with cytomegalovirus. Most TCR sequences were seen in very few donors, while some public TCRs were found in many individuals. A later analysis had no HLA typing for the validation cohort, so co-occurrence there was scored across all 130 or so repertoires.

Receptors were amplified or captured by the immunoSEQ multiplex PCR assay. Turning to the authors' computational methods: A statistical classification framework was built to diagnose cytomegalovirus status from the catalog of TCR beta chain sequences. In its TCRdb copy, this immuneACCESS table keeps in-frame sequences only and misses some clones. Where compared with another copy, unresolved V genes explain less than half of these, and the others have no known cause. The V and J calls and clone size come from that table; D and trimming were worked out from the DNA. The sample profile shows over 60,000 clones; 96% of them were found once. About 2.4% of the sample is in the top ten clones.

The sequencing input was PBMCs. The V and J genes are TRBV18 and TRBJ1-2; 8 nucleotides in the junction match TRBD1. This clonotype was sampled from a man younger than 30 in good health and CMV-seronegative. CDR3 loop: CASSPLTGEVGGYTF. The DNA sequence follows: TGTGCCAGCTCACCACTGACAGGGGAAGTAGGTGGCTACACCTTC.